The 32 T cell receptor beta chains below all came from one sample that was sequenced in a study of vaccination effects on CD4 cells after COVID-19. Peptide-pool stimulation followed by sequencing identified expanded antigen-specific CD4+ clonotypes in the ViraFEST assay. Isolating CD4+ T cells followed about 11 days of culture. The person was diagnosed with PCR-confirmed SARS-CoV-2 infection between March and December 2020. These TCRs' antigens remain unknown. Clones were read by immunoSEQ multiplex PCR, and TCRdb kept only the in-frame ones, dropping some. This sample has around 47,000 clones, with approximately 81% found just once. The sequenced sample was CD4+ T cells from PBMCs cultured with a peptide pool, obtained before COVID-19 vaccination. The source of these receptors is a human donor who had a prior SARS-CoV-2 infection.

The chain carries TRBV24-1 and TRBJ2-1; D is ambiguous. Trimming removed 4 bases from V and 5 bases from J, with 8 bases in between. The CDR3 totals 13 residues. The germline CDR1 and CDR2 sequences are KGHDR and SFDVKD. The CDR3 DNA is TGTGCCACCAGTGAAAAGGCCCACAATGAGCAGTTCTTC. This gives the protein CATSEKAHNEQFF.

This clone was detected only a few times. The CDR3 region is CASTPPGGPYEQYF. Here the CDR3 DNA reads TGTGCCAGCACCCCCCCTGGGGGGCCCTACGAGCAGTACTTC. V gene TRBV6-6 combines with J gene TRBJ2-7, with D tentatively TRBD1 or TRBD2 (6 bases each). This CDR3 has 14 amino acids. The V gene lost 7 bases and the J gene lost 2 bases, with 15 bases spanning the gap. Germline CDR1 MNHNY, CDR2 SVGAGI (reference sequence).

V and J are TRBV5-6 and TRBJ1-4; unclear D gene. CDR3 length equals 13 residues. The V gene lost 0 bases and the J gene lost 8 bases, with 8 bases spanning the gap. Germline loops: CDR1 SGHDT, CDR2 YYEEEE. In DNA form, the CDR3 reads TGTGCCAGCAGCTTGGTAGGGTTCGAAAAACTGTTTTTT. The encoded protein is CASSLVGFEKLFF.

This rearrangement joins TRBV3-1 (or the pseudogene TRBV3-2) to TRBJ1-2; D ambiguous. The CDR3 spans 13 residues. The V gene lost 4 bases and the J gene lost 5 bases, with 11 bases spanning the gap. From germline, CDR1 is LGHDT and CDR2 YNNKEL (reference sequence). The CDR3 spells CASSLGIGYGYTF. As DNA, the CDR3 is TGTGCCAGCAGCCTGGGGATCGGGTATGGCTACACCTTC.

The rearrangement joins TRBV21-1 to TRBJ2-3. TRBV21-1 is marked as a pseudogene. CDR3 length equals 13 residues. Written as DNA, the CDR3 is TGTGCCAGCAGCAAGACCTACACAGATACGCAGTATTTT. Translating gives CASSKTYTDTQYF.

This chain uses TRBV5-4 with TRBJ2-1; D is uncertain. The CDR3 is 14 amino acids. CDR1 is SGHNT, CDR2 YYREEE, per germline (reference sequence). Deletions cut 5 bases from V and 2 bases from J, with 11 bases between. The CDR3 is CASRETRTYNEQFF. The CDR3 DNA reads as TGTGCCAGCAGAGAGACCCGTACCTACAATGAGCAGTTCTTC.

The chain recombines TRBV11-2 with TRBJ2-1; no clear D. The V gene lost 5 bases and the J gene lost 2 bases, with 10 bases spanning the gap. The CDR3 loop spans 14 amino acids. Germline V gene sequence: CDR1 SGHAT, CDR2 FQNNGV. The chain's CDR3 is CASSNPGAYNEQFF. CDR3 in DNA: TGTGCCAGCAGCAACCCTGGAGCCTACAATGAGCAGTTCTTC.

The chain has TRBV5-1 and TRBJ2-1; 8 nucleotides align to TRBD2. The CDR3 spans 15 residues. Germline loops: CDR1 SGHRS, CDR2 YFSETQ. Germline trimming cut 1 base from V and 4 bases from J; bases unmatched to any gene: 4. The DNA of the CDR3 is TGCGCCAGCAGCTTGACTAGCGGAATATACAATGAGCAGTTCTTC. The encoded protein is CASSLTSGIYNEQFF.

V is TRBV6-5 and J is TRBJ1-4; 9 bases line up with TRBD1. The CDR3 is 16 amino acids. V was clipped by 1 base and J by 4 bases; unmatched bases: 4. CDR1 and CDR2 (germline): MNHEY, SVGAGI. The CDR3 sequence is CASSYFGTGSNEKLFF. The CDR3 DNA follows: TGTGCCAGCAGTTACTTTGGGACAGGGAGTAATGAAAAACTGTTTTTT.

The chain recombines TRBV23-1 with TRBJ2-7; unclear D gene. TRBV23-1 is sorted into the ORF group, with uncertain function. The CDR3 covers 11 residues. V gave up 0 bases and J gave up 7 bases, with 4 bases separating them. The chain's CDR3 is CASSQSAEQYF. The CDR3 DNA sequence: TGCGCCAGCAGTCAATCTGCGGAGCAGTACTTC.

This chain links TRBV7-9 with TRBJ1-1, with D possibly matching TRBD1 (5 bases). Germline V CDR1 and CDR2: SEHNR, FQNEAQ (reference sequence). CDR3 length: 14 amino acids. With 3 bases removed from V and 3 bases from J, the gap between germline ends came to 11 bases. The CDR3 nucleotides read TGTGCCAGCAGCTTGGACACGCTGTACACTGAAGCTTTCTTT. It specifies CASSLDTLYTEAFF.

The chain links TRBV5-1 to TRBJ2-3, with 10 positions matching TRBD2. The germline gives CDR1 SGHRS, CDR2 YFSETQ. The CDR3 sequence is 17 residues long. Losses at the gene ends were 3 bases for V and 5 bases for J; bases not matched to a gene: 12. DNA of the CDR3: TGCGCCAGCAGCTCCCCTAGCGGGGGCTTTCTTCGAGATACGCAGTATTTT. Its protein is CASSSPSGGFLRDTQYF.

The V gene is TRBV5-1, the J gene TRBJ1-1; tentatively, D is TRBD1 (5 bases). V shed 0 bases and J shed 4 bases, with 13 bases lying between them. Germline V gene lookup returns CDR1 SGHRS and CDR2 YFSETQ. This CDR3 has 15 amino acids. CDR3 in DNA: TGCGCCAGCAGCTTGGAGGGGACTTTGGGCACTGAAGCTTTCTTT. Protein sequence: CASSLEGTLGTEAFF.

The CDR3 loop reads CASSRTGRNTGELFF. CDR3 in DNA: TGCGCCAGCAGTCGGACAGGGCGGAACACCGGGGAGCTGTTTTTT. The chain combines TRBV5-1 with TRBJ2-2, with TRBD1 identical over 8 bases. CDR3 size: 15 residues. Germline CDR1 is SGHRS and CDR2 is YFSETQ. Trimming at V came to 5 bases and at J to 1 base, leaving 4 bases not matched to a gene.

The J gene is TRBJ1-5, the V gene TRBV2, with D possibly TRBD1 on 6 matching bases. Germline CDR1 is SNHLY and CDR2 is FYNNEI. Trimming pared 6 bases from V and 6 bases from J, leaving 15 bases between. CDR3 length: 14 amino acids. CDR3 region: CASRQGSTSQPQHF. In DNA form, the CDR3 reads TGTGCCAGCAGACAGGGAAGTACATCTCAGCCCCAGCATTTT.

The rearrangement uses TRBV5-1 and TRBJ2-2; 11 positions match TRBD1. The CDR3 sequence is 17 residues long. Germline trimming cut 3 bases from V and 0 bases from J; bases unmatched to any gene: 4. In germline, CDR1 is SGHRS, CDR2 YFSETQ. CDR3 nucleotide sequence: TGCGCCAGCAGCTGGGGGGGACAGGGGGCGAACACCGGGGAGCTGTTTTTT. Its translation: CASSWGGQGANTGELFF.

The J gene is TRBJ2-2, the V gene TRBV30, with D possibly called TRBD1 or TRBD2 (5 bases each). The germline V gene encodes CDR1 GTSNPN and CDR2 SVGIG (reference sequence). V gave up 3 bases and J gave up 5 bases, with 16 bases separating them. There are 15 residues in the CDR3. As DNA, the CDR3 is TGTGCCTGGAGGACGGGGCAGGTTAAAACCGGGGAGCTGTTTTTT. Its protein product is CAWRTGQVKTGELFF. The variable domain in full, with the rest retrieved from reference TRBV30 and TRBJ2-2, is SQTIHQWPATLVQPVGSPLSLECTVEGTSNPNLYWYRQAAGRGLQLLFYSVGIGQISSEVPQNLSASRPQDRQFILSSKKLLLSDSGFYLCAWRTGQVKTGELFFGEGSRLTVL.

The chain is built from TRBV18 and TRBJ1-1; D is uncertain. The CDR3 sequence is 13 residues long. Germline CDR1 is KGHSH and CDR2 is LQKENI. Trimming stripped 1 base from V and 6 bases from J, with 9 bases between. The CDR3 nucleotides read TGTGCCAGCTCACCACAAAATCTTGCTGAAGCTTTCTTT. Protein: CASSPQNLAEAFF.

V is TRBV7-2 and J is TRBJ1-1, with 8 bases lining up with TRBD1. Germline V lookup: CDR1 SGHTA, CDR2 FQGNSA. J was trimmed by 2 bases and V by 5 bases; bases with no gene match: 4. The CDR3 runs to 14 residues. The CDR3 sequence is CASSRDRGNTEAFF. CDR3 nucleotide sequence: TGTGCCAGCAGCAGAGACAGGGGTAACACTGAAGCTTTCTTT.

This clone appeared a few times. This sequence joins TRBV19 and TRBJ1-6; D remains unclear. Per the germline V gene, CDR1 is LNHDA and CDR2 is SQIVND (reference sequence). Trimming took 6 bases from V and 7 from J, leaving 10 bases between them. The CDR3 is 13 residues long. The CDR3 DNA reads as TGTGCCAGTAGGAGAGGAATAAATTCACCCCTCCACTTT. It translates to CASRRGINSPLHF.

The CDR3 protein is CASSQTGSGNQPQHF. CDR3 in DNA: TGTGCCAGCAGCCAGACAGGGAGTGGTAATCAGCCCCAGCATTTT. The V and J genes are TRBV3-1 (or the pseudogene TRBV3-2) and TRBJ1-5; 7 bases agree with TRBD1. The germline V gene has CDR1 LGHDT and CDR2 YNNKEL (reference sequence). Germline trimming cut 3 bases from V and 4 bases from J; bases unmatched to any gene: 6. The CDR3 has 15 amino acids.

The gene calls are TRBV21-1 and TRBJ2-3; the table gives TRBD2 as D, unverified against the DNA. TRBV21-1 is recorded as a pseudogene. The CDR3 runs to 18 residues. This CDR3 reads CASSKNGTSGGAADTQYF. The CDR3 DNA reads as TGTGCCAGCAGCAAAAACGGGACTAGCGGGGGGGCCGCAGATACGCAGTATTTT.

The V gene is TRBV6-5, the J gene TRBJ1-1; 7 bases line up with TRBD1. CDR1 is MNHEY, CDR2 SVGAGI, per germline. The CDR3 spans 14 residues. V trimming: 0 bases; J trimming: 11 bases; junction bases outside the gene matches: 9. CDR3 region: CASSYSNVQGGAFF. For the CDR3, the DNA is TGTGCCAGCAGTTACTCGAACGTGCAGGGGGGGGCTTTCTTT.

This sequence joins TRBV7-9 and TRBJ2-7, with 7 bases that match TRBD1. Germline V gene lookup returns CDR1 SEHNR and CDR2 FQNEAQ (reference sequence). The CDR3 runs 14 residues. V was pared by 3 bases and J by 5 bases, with 7 bases of the junction left unmatched. The CDR3 region has the DNA TGTGCCAGCAGCTTGGGACAGTTTGACGACGAGCAGTACTTC. Encoded protein: CASSLGQFDDEQYF.

This rearrangement joins TRBV7-2 to TRBJ2-5; 8 nucleotides agree with TRBD1. V dropped 5 bases and J dropped 5; count of bases not matched to a gene: 7. This CDR3 has 14 amino acids. The germline V gene encodes CDR1 SGHTA and CDR2 FQGNSA. The CDR3 nucleotides are TGTGCCAGCAGCCAACAGACAGGGGTGGAGACCCAGTACTTC. It yields the protein CASSQQTGVETQYF.

The chain combines TRBV6-6 with TRBJ1-6; 9 bases align to TRBD1. The CDR3 runs 17 residues. Germline CDR1 and CDR2: MNHNY and SVGAGI (reference sequence). V was clipped by 5 bases and J by 8 bases; unmatched bases: 13. The CDR3 loop is CASSHGTGTGIDSPLHF. The DNA for the CDR3 is TGTGCCAGCAGTCACGGGACCGGGACAGGGATTGATTCACCCCTCCACTTT.

The V and J genes are TRBV25-1 and TRBJ2-7, with 7 positions matching TRBD2. V was pared by 4 bases and J by 4 bases, with 7 bases of the junction left unmatched. CDR3 size: 14 residues. Germline CDR1 reads MGHDK; CDR2 reads SYGVNS. CDR3 sequence reads: CASSATGTTYEQYF. CDR3 nucleotide sequence: TGTGCCAGCAGTGCGACCGGGACTACATACGAGCAGTACTTC.

This chain joins TRBV27 and TRBJ2-6; 11 bases are shared with TRBD2. Trimming at V came to 1 base and at J to 4 bases, leaving 6 bases not matched to a gene. Looked up from germline, CDR1 is MNHEY and CDR2 is SMNVEV (reference sequence). The CDR3 extends over 18 amino acids. CDR3 DNA sequence: TGTGCCAGCAGTTTATTAGGGACTAGCGGTTCCGGGGCCAACGTCCTGACTTTC. It specifies CASSLLGTSGSGANVLTF.

This clone was seen more than once but under ten times. In DNA form, the CDR3 reads TGTGCCAGCAGCCCCGGGGGCGGTAGGGACAGGGATGGCTACACCTTC. Translating gives CASSPGGGRDRDGYTF. The chain has TRBV7-9 and TRBJ1-2; 9 bases agree with TRBD1. Per the germline V gene, CDR1 is SEHNR and CDR2 is FQNEAQ (reference sequence). V shed 5 bases, J shed 6 bases, and the junction held 13 bases outside the gene matches. CDR3 length: 16 residues.

The chain uses TRBV5-6 and TRBJ2-3; D gene uncertain. V lost 4 bases and J 2 bases, leaving 5 bases between the germline ends. The CDR3 totals 12 residues. Germline loops: CDR1 SGHDT, CDR2 YYEEEE. Written as DNA, the CDR3 is TGTGCCAGCAGCCTATACACAGATACGCAGTATTTT. It is translated as CASSLYTDTQYF.

The CDR3 nucleotides read TGTGCCAGTAGTATAGGCACAGGGGGCAGTGAAAAACTGTTTTTT. Its translation is CASSIGTGGSEKLFF. The chain couples TRBV19 to TRBJ1-4; 9 nucleotides align to TRBD1. Germline CDR1 reads LNHDA; CDR2 reads SQIVND (reference sequence). The CDR3 extends over 15 amino acids. The trim removed 1 base at V and 7 bases at J, leaving 4 bases unmatched.

This chain uses TRBV2 with TRBJ1-4, with D unresolved. V was pared by 7 bases and J by 8 bases, with 29 bases between. The CDR3 is 18 amino acids. In germline, CDR1 is SNHLY, CDR2 FYNNEI. In DNA, the CDR3 is TGTGCCAGCAAATCAAGTCGAAGGGTCGATCGGTTGGGCGAAAAACTGTTTTTT. Its translation: CASKSSRRVDRLGEKLFF.